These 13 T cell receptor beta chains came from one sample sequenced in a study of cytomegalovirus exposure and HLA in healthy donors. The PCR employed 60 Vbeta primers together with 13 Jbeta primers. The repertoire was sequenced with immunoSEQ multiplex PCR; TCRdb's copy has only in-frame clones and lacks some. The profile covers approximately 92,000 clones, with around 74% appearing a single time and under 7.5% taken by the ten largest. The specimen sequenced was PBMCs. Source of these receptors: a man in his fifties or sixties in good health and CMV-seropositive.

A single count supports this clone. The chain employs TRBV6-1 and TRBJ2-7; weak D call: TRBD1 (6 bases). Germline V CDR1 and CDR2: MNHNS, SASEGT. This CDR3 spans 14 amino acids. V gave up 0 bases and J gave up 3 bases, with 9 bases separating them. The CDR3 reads CASSEAGRGYEQYF. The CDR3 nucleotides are TGTGCCAGCAGTGAAGCGGGCAGGGGCTACGAGCAGTACTTC.

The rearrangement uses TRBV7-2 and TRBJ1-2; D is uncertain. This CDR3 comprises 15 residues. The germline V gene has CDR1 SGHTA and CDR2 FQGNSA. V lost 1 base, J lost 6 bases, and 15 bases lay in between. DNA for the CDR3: TGTGCCAGCAGCTTAGAAGAGCTCGTCGCGGATGGCTACACCTTC. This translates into CASSLEELVADGYTF.

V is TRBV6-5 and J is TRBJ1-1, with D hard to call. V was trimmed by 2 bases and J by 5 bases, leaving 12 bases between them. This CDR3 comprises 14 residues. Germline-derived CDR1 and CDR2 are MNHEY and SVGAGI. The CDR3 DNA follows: TGTGCCAGCAGTTACAAGGAAATGACAACTGAAGCTTTCTTT. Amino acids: CASSYKEMTTEAFF.

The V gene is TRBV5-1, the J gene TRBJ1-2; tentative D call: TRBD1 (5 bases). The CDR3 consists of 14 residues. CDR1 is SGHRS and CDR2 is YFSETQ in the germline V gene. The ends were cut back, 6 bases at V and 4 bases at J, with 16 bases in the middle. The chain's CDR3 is CASTSTRGGYGYTF. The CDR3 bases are TGCGCCAGCACCTCCACTCGGGGGGGCTATGGCTACACCTTC.

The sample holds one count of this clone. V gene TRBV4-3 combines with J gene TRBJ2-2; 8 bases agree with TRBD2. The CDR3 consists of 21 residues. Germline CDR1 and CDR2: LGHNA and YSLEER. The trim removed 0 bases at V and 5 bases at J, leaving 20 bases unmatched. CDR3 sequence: CASSQDRAGVSSGGWTGELFF. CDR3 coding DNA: TGCGCCAGCAGCCAAGATAGAGCAGGGGTGAGCAGCGGGGGATGGACCGGGGAGCTGTTTTTT.

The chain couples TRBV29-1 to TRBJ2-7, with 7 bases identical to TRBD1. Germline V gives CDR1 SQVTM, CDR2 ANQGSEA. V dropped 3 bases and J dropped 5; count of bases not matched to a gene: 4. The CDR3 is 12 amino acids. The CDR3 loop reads CSVEGQGDEQYF. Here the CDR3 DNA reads TGCAGCGTTGAGGGGCAGGGGGACGAGCAGTACTTC.

CDR3 amino acids: CASSLANRGSNEKLFF. The CDR3 nucleotides are TGTGCCAGCAGCCTAGCTAACAGGGGCAGTAATGAAAAACTGTTTTTT. This chain uses TRBV5-4 with TRBJ1-4; 7 nucleotides agree with TRBD1. V shed 4 bases and J 4 bases; nucleotides not matched to a gene: 10. The germline gives CDR1 SGHNT, CDR2 YYREEE (reference sequence). The CDR3 has 16 residues.

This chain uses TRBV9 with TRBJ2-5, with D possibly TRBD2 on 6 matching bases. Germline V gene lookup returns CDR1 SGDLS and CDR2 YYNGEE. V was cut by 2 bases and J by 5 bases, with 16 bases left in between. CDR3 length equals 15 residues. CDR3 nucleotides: TGTGCCAGCAGCGTTGGGACCATTGGGGGGGAGACCCAGTACTTC. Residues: CASSVGTIGGETQYF.

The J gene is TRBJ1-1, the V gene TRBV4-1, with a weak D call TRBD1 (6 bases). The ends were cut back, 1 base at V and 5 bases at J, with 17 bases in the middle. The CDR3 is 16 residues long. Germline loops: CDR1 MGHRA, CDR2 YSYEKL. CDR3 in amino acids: CASSQVRGALYTEAFF. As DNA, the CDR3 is TGCGCCAGCAGCCAAGTGCGGGGGGCGCTTTATACTGAAGCTTTCTTT.

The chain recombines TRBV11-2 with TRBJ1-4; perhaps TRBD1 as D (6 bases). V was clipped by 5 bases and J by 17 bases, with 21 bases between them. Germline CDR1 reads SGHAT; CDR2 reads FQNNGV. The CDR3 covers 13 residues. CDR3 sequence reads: CASSTRTEGPPFF. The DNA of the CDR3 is TGTGCCAGCAGCACCCGGACAGAAGGACCTCCTTTTTTT.

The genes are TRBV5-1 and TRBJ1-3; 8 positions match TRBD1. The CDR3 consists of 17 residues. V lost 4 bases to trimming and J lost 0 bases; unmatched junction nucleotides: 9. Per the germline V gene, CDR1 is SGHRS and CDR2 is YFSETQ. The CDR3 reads CASSPGQELLSGNTIYF. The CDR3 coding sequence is TGCGCCAGCAGCCCGGGACAGGAATTACTCTCTGGAAACACCATATATTTT.

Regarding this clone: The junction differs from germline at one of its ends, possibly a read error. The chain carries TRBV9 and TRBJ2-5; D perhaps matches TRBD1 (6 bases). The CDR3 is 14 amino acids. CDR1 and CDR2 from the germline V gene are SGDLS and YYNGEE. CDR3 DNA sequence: TGTGCCAACAGCGTTGGACAGTTCCAAGAGACCCAGTACTTC. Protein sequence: CANSVGQFQETQYF. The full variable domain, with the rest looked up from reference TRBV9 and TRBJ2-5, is DSGVTQTPKHLITATGQRVTLRCSPRSGDLSVYWYQQSLDQGLQFLIQYYNGEERAKGNILERFSAQQFPDLHSELNLSSLELGDSALYFCANSVGQFQETQYFGPGTRLLVL.

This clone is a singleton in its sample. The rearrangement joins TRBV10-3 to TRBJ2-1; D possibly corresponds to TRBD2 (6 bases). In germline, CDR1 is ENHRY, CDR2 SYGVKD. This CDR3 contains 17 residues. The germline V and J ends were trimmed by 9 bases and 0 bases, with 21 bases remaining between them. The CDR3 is CAIRGVGAGISYNEQFF. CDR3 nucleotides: TGTGCCATTAGGGGAGTAGGGGCGGGGATCTCCTACAATGAGCAGTTCTTC.